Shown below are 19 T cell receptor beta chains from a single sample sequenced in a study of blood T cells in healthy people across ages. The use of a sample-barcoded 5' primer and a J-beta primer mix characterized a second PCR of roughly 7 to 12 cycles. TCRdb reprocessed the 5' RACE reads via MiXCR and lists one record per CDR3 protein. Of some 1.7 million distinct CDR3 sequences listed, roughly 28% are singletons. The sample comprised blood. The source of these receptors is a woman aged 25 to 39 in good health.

CDR3 amino acids: CASIAGTGDTEAFF. DNA for the CDR3: TGTGCCAGCATCGCCGGGACAGGGGACACTGAAGCTTTCTTT. The chain carries TRBV28 and TRBJ1-1; 10 bases match TRBD1. The CDR3 spans 14 residues. The V gene's germline CDR1 is MDHEN and CDR2 SYDVKM. The junction had 5 bases not matched to a gene; V was cut back by 7 bases and J by 3 bases.

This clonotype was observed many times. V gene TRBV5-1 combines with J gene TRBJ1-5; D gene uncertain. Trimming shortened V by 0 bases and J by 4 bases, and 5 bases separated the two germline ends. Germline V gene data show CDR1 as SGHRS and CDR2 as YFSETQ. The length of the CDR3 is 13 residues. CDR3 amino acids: CASSLAENQPQHF. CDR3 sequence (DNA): TGCGCCAGCAGCTTGGCCGAGAATCAGCCCCAGCATTTT. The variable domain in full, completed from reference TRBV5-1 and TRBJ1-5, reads KAGVTQTPRYLIKTRGQQVTLSCSPISGHRSVSWYQQTPGQGLQFLFEYFSETQRNKGNFPGRFSGRQFSNSRSEMNVSTLELGDSALYLCASSLAENQPQHFGDGTRLSIL.

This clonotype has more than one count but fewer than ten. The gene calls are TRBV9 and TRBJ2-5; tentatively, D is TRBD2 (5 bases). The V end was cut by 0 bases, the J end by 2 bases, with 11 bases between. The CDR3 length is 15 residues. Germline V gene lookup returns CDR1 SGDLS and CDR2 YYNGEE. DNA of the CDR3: TGTGCCAGCAGCGTAGATGTAACGGGACAAGAGACCCAGTACTTC. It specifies CASSVDVTGQETQYF. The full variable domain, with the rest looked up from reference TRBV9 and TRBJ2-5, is DSGVTQTPKHLITATGQRVTLRCSPRSGDLSVYWYQQSLDQGLQFLIQYYNGEERAKGNILERFSAQQFPDLHSELNLSSLELGDSALYFCASSVDVTGQETQYFGPGTRLLVL.

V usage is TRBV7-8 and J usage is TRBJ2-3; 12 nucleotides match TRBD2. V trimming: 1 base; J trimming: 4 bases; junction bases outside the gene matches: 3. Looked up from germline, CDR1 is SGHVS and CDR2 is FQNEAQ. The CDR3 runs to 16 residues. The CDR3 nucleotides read TGTGCCAGCAGCTTAGGGACTAGCGGGATCTCAGATACGCAGTATTTT. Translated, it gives CASSLGTSGISDTQYF.

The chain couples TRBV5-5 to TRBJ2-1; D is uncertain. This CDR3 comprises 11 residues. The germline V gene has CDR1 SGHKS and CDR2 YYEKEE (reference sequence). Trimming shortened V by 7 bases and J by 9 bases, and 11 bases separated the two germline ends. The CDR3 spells CASHRDGEQFF. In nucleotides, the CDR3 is TGTGCCAGCCATAGGGATGGTGAGCAGTTCTTC.

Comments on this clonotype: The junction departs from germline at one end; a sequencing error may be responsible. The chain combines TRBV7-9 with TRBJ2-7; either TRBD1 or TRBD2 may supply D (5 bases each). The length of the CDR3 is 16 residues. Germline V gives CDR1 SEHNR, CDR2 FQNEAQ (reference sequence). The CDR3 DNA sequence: TGTGCTAGCAGCTTAGGGGCTCGAGCGGCTACCTACGGGCAGTACTTC. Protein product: CASSLGARAATYGQYF. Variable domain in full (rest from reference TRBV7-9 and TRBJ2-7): DTGVSQNPRHKITKRGQNVTFRCDPISEHNRLYWYRQTLGQGPEFLTYFQNEAQLEKSRLLSDRFSAERPKGSFSTLEIQRTEQGDSAMYLCASSLGARAATYGQYFGPGTRLTVT.

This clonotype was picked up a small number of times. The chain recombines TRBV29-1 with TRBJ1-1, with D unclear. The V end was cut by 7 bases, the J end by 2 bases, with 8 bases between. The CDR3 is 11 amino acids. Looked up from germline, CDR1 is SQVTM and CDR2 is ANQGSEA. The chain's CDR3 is CSASYNTEAFF. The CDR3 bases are TGCAGCGCTAGCTACAACACTGAAGCTTTCTTT.

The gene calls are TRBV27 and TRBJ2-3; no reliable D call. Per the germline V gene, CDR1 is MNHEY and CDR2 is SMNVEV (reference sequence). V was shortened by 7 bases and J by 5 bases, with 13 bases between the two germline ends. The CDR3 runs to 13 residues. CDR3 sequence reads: CASTRYAGDTQYF. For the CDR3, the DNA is TGTGCCAGCACCCGATACGCAGGAGATACGCAGTATTTT.

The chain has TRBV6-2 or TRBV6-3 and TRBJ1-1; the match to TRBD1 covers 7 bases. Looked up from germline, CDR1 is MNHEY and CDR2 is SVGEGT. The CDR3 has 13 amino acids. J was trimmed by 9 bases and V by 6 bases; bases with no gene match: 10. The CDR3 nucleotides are TGTGCCAGCAGCCCCGTTGAGGGGGCGAAAGCTTTCTTT. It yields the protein CASSPVEGAKAFF.

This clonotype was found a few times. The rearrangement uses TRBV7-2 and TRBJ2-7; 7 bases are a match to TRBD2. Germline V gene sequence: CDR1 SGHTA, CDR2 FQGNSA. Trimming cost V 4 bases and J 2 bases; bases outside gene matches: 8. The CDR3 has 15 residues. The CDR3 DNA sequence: TGTGCCAGCAGCTCCCAGGGCGGGAGCACCTACGAGCAGTACTTC. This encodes CASSSQGGSTYEQYF.

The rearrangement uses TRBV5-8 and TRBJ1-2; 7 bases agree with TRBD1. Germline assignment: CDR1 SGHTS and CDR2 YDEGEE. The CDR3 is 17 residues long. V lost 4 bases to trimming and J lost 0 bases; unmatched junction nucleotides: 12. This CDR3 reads CASSPSDRAPANYGYTF. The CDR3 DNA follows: TGTGCCAGCAGCCCCTCCGACAGGGCCCCCGCTAACTATGGCTACACCTTC.

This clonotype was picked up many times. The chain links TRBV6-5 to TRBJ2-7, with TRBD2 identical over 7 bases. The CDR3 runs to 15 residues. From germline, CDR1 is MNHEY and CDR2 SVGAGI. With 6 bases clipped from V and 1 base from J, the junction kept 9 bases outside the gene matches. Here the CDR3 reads CASRGPGLSSYEQYF. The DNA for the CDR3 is TGTGCCAGCAGGGGACCGGGACTATCTTCCTACGAGCAGTACTTC.

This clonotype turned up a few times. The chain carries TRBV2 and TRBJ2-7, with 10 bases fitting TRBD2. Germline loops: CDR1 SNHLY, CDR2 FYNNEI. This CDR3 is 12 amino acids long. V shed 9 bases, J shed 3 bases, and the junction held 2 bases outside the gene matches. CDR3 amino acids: CARVAGGYEQYF. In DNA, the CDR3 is TGTGCCAGGGTAGCGGGAGGCTACGAGCAGTACTTC.

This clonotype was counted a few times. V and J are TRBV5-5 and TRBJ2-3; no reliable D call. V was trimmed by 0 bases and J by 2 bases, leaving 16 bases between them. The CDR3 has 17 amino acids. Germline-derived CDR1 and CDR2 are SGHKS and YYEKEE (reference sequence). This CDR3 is CASSLVGTQTITDTQYF. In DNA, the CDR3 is TGTGCCAGCAGCTTGGTAGGCACTCAAACGATCACAGATACGCAGTATTTT.

The CDR3 DNA sequence: TGTGCCAGCAGCCAGGGGACTTGCGGGGGAGAGACCCAGTACTTC. Residues: CASSQGTCGGETQYF. V usage is TRBV4-2 and J usage is TRBJ2-5; 7 bases fit TRBD2. CDR3 length: 15 amino acids. Germline CDR1 is LGHNA and CDR2 is YNFKEQ. The V and J ends lost 3 bases and 4 bases, in that order; junction bases with no gene match: 8.

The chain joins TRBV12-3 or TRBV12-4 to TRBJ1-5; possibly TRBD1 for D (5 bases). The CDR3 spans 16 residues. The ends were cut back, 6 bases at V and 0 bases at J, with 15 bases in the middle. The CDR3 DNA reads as TGTGCCAGCAGCCCATGGACATGGGGTAGCAATCAGCCCCAGCATTTT. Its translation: CASSPWTWGSNQPQHF.

This chain's CDR3 is CASSLATLAGVEQYF. CDR3 DNA sequence: TGCGCCAGCAGCCTCGCAACGCTAGCGGGAGTCGAGCAGTACTTC. V gene TRBV5-1 combines with J gene TRBJ2-4; TRBD2 agrees at 10 bases. The J call is uncertain, as TRBJ2-7 better fits the DNA end. The germline gives CDR1 SGHRS, CDR2 YFSETQ. The CDR3 is made up of 15 amino acids.

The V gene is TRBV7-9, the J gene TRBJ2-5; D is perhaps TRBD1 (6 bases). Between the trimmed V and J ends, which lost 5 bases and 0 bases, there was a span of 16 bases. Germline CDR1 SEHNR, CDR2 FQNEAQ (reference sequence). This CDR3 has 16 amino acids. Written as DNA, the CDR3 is TGTGCCAGCAGCCTCACATGGGGGCAGAACCAAGAGACCCAGTACTTC. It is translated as CASSLTWGQNQETQYF. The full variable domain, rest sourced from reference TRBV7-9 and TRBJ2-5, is DTGVSQNPRHKITKRGQNVTFRCDPISEHNRLYWYRQTLGQGPEFLTYFQNEAQLEKSRLLSDRFSAERPKGSFSTLEIQRTEQGDSAMYLCASSLTWGQNQETQYFGPGTRLLVL.

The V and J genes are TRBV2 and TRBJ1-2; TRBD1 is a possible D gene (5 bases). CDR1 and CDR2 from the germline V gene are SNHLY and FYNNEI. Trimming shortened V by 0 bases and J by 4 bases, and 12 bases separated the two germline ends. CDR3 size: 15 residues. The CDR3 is CASSEAPGASYGYTF. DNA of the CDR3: TGTGCCAGCAGTGAAGCCCCTGGGGCGAGCTATGGCTACACCTTC.